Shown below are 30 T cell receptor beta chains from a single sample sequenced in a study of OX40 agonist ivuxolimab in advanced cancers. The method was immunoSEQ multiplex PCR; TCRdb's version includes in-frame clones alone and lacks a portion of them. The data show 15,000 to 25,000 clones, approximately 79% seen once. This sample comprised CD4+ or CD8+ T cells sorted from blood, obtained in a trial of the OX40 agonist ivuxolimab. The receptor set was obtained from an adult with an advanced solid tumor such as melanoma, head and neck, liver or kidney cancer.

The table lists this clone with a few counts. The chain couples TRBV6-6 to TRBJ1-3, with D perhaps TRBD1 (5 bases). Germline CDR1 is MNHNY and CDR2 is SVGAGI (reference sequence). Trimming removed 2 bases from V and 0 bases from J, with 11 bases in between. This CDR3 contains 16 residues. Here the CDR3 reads CASSYGGKSSGNTIYF. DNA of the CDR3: TGTGCCAGCAGTTACGGGGGGAAGAGCTCTGGAAACACCATATATTTT.

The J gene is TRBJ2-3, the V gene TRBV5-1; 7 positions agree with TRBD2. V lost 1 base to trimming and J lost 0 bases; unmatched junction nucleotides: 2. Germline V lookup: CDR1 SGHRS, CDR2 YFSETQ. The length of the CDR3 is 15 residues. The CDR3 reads CASSLPSGSTDTQYF. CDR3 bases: TGCGCCAGCAGCTTGCCTAGCGGTAGCACAGATACGCAGTATTTT.

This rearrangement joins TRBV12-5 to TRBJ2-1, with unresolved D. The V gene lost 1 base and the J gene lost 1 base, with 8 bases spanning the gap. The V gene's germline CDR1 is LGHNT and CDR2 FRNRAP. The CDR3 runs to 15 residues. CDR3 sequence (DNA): TGTGCTAGTGGTTTGGGGGCGGCATCCTACAATGAGCAGTTCTTC. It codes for CASGLGAASYNEQFF.

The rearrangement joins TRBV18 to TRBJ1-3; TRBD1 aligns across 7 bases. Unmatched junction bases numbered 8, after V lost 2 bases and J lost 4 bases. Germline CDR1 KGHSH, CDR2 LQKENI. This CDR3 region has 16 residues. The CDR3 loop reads CASSPGQQGFGNTIYF. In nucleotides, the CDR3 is TGTGCCAGCTCACCAGGACAACAGGGGTTCGGAAACACCATATATTTT. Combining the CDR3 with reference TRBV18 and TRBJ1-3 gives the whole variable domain NAGVMQNPRHLVRRRGQEARLRCSPMKGHSHVYWYRQLPEEGLKFMVYLQKENIIDESGMPKERFSAEFPKEGPSILRIQQVVRGDSAAYFCASSPGQQGFGNTIYFGEGSWLTVV.

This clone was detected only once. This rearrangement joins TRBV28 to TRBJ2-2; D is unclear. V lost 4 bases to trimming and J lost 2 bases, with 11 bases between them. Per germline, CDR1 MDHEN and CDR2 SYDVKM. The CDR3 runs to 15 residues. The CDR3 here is CASSSLLLNTGELFF. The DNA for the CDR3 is TGTGCCAGCAGTTCCCTCCTTTTAAACACCGGGGAGCTGTTTTTT.

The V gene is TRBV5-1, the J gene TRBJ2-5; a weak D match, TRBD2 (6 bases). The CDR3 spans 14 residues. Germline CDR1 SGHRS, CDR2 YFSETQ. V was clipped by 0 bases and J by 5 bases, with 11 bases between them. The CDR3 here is CASSLGTTRETQYF. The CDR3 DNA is TGCGCCAGCAGCTTGGGGACTACCCGGGAGACCCAGTACTTC.

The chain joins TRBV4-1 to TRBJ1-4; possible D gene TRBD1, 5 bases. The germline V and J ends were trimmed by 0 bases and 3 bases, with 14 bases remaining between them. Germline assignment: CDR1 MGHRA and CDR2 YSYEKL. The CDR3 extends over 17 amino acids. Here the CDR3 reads CASSQDFRVAANEKLFF. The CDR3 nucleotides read TGCGCCAGCAGCCAAGATTTCAGGGTTGCAGCTAATGAAAAACTGTTTTTT.

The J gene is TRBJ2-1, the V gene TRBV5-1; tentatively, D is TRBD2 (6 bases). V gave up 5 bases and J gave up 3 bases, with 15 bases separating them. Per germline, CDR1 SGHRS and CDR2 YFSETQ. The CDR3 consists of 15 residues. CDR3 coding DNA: TGCGCCAGCAGGGAGGGGACGGGCCACTACAATGAGCAGTTCTTC. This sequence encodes CASREGTGHYNEQFF.

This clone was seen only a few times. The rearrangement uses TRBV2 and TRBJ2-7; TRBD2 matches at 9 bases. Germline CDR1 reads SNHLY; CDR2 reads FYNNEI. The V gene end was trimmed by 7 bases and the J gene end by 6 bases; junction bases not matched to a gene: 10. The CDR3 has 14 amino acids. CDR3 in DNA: TGTGCCAGCAAAGTAAGCCTAGCGGGAAGCGAGCAGTACTTC. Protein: CASKVSLAGSEQYF.

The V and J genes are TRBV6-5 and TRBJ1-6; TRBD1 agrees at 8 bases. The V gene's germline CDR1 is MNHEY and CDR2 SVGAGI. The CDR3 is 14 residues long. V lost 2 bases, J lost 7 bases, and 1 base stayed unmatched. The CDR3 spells CASSYGQGNSPLHF. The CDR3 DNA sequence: TGTGCCAGCAGTTACGGACAGGGAAATTCACCCCTCCACTTT.

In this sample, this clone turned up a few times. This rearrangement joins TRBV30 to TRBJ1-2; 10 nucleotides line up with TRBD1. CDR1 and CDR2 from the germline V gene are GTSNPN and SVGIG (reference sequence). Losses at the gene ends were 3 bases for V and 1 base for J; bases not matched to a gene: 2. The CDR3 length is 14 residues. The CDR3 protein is CAWRGTGDNYGYTF. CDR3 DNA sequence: TGTGCCTGGAGGGGGACAGGGGATAACTATGGCTACACCTTC.

The CDR3 nucleotides are TGTGCCAGCAGTTTGGGCTCGGACGGTGAAGCTTTCTTT. Residues: CASSLGSDGEAFF. This chain links TRBV2 with TRBJ1-1, with D hard to call. The CDR3 spans 13 residues. The germline V gene has CDR1 SNHLY and CDR2 FYNNEI. The V and J ends lost 5 bases and 7 bases respectively, with 14 bases between them.

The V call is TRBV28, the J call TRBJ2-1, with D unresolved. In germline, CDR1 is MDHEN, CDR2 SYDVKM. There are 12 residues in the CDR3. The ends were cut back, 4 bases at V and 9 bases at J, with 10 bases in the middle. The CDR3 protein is CASSSATGEQFF. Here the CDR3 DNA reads TGTGCCAGCAGTTCCGCCACGGGTGAGCAGTTCTTC.

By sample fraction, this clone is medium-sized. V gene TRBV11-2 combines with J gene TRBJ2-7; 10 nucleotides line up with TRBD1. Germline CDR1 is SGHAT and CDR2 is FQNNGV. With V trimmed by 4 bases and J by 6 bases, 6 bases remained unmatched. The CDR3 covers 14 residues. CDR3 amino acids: CASSWGDRGGEQYF. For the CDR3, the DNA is TGTGCCAGCAGCTGGGGGGACAGGGGAGGCGAGCAGTACTTC.

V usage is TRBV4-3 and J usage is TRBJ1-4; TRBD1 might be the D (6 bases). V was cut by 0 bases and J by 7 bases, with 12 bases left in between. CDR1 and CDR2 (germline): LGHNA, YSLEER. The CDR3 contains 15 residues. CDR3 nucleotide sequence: TGCGCCAGCAGCCAAGATTGGGGGCCGGGTGAAAAACTGTTTTTT. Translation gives CASSQDWGPGEKLFF.

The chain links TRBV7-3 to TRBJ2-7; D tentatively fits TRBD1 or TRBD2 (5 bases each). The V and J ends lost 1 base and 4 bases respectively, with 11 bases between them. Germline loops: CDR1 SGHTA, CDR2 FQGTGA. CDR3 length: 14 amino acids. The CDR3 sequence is CASSLSGGPYEQYF. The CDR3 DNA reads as TGTGCCAGCAGCTTAAGTGGGGGTCCTTACGAGCAGTACTTC.

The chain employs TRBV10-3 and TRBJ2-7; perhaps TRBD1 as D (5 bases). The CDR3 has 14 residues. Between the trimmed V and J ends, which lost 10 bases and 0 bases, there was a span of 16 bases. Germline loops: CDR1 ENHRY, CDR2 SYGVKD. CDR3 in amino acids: CATRVDRRSYEQYF. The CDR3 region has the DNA TGTGCCACCAGAGTCGACAGACGCTCCTACGAGCAGTACTTC.

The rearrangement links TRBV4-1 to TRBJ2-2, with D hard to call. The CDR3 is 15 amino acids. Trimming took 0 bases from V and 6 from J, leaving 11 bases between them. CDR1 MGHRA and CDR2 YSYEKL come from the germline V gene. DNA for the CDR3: TGCGCCAGCAGCCAAGATCCAGATAGGGCCGGGGAGCTGTTTTTT. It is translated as CASSQDPDRAGELFF.

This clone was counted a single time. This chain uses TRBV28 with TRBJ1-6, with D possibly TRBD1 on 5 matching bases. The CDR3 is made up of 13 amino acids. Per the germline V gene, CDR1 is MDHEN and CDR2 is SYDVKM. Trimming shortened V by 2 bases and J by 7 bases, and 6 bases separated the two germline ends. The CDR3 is CASSLGGNSPLHF. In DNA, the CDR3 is TGTGCCAGCAGTTTAGGGGGAAATTCACCCCTCCACTTT.

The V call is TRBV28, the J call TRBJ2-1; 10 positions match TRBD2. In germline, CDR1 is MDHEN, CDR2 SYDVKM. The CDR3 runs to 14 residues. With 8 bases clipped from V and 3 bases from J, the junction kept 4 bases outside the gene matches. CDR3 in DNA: TGTGCCAGCGGGACTAGCGCTTACTACAATGAGCAGTTCTTC. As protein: CASGTSAYYNEQFF.

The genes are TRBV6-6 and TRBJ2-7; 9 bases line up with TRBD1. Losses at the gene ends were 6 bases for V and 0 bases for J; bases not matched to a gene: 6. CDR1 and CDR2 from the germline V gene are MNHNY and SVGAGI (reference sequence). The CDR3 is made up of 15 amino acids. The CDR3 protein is CASRNGQGTSYEQYF. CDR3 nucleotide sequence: TGTGCCAGCAGAAACGGACAGGGGACCTCCTACGAGCAGTACTTC.

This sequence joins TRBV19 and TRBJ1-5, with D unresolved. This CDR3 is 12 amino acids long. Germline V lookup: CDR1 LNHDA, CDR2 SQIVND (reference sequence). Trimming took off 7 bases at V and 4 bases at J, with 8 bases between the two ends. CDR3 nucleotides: TGTGCCAGTAACGAGCTGAATCAGCCCCAGCATTTT. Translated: CASNELNQPQHF.

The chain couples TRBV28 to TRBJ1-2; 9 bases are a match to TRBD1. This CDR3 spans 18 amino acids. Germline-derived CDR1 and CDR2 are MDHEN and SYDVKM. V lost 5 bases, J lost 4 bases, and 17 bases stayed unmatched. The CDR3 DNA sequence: TGTGCCAGCAGTCTCGGGACAGGGCTCGGTTTCGGTCCCTATGGCTACACCTTC. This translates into CASSLGTGLGFGPYGYTF.

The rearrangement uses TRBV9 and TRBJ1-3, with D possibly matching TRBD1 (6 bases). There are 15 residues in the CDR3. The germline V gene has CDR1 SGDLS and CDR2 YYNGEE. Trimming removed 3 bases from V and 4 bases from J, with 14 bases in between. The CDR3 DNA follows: TGTGCCAGCAGCGCCGGTGGGCAGGGGGGAAACACCATATATTTT. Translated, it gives CASSAGGQGGNTIYF.

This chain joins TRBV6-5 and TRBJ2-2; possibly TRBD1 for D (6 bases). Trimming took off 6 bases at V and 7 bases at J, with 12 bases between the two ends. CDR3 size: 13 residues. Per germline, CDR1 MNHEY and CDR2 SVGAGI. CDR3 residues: CASSNRVDGELFF. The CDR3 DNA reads TGTGCCAGCAGCAACAGGGTTGACGGGGAGCTGTTTTTT.

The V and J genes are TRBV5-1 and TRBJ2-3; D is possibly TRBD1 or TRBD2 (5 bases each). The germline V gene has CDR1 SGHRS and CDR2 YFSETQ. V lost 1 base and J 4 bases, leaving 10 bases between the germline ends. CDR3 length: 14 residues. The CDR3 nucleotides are TGCGCCAGCAGCTTGAGGGACCGAGCAGATACGCAGTATTTT. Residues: CASSLRDRADTQYF.

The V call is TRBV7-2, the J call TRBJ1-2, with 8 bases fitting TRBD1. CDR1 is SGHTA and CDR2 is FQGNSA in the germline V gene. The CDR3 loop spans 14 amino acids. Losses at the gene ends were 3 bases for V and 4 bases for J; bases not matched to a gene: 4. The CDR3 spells CASSLQGAGYGYTF. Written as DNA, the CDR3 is TGTGCCAGCAGCTTGCAGGGGGCGGGCTATGGCTACACCTTC.

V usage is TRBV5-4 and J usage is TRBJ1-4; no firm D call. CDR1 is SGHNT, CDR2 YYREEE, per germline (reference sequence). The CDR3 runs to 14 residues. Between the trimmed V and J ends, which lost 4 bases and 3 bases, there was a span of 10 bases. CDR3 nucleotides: TGTGCCAGCAGCCTCCAGAGCCCTAATGAAAAACTGTTTTTT. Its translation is CASSLQSPNEKLFF.

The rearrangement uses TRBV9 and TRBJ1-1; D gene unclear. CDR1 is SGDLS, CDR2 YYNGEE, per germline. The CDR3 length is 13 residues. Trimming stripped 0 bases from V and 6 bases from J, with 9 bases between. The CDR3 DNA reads TGTGCCAGCAGCGTAGGGGCAGAAGCTGAAGCTTTCTTT. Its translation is CASSVGAEAEAFF.

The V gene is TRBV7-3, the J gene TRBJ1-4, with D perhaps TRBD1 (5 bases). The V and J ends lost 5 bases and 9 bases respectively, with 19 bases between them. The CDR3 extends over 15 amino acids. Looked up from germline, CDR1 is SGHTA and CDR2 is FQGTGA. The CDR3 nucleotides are TGTGCCAGCAGCCAAGGGGCAGGGCGAAACCAAAAACTGTTTTTT. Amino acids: CASSQGAGRNQKLFF.